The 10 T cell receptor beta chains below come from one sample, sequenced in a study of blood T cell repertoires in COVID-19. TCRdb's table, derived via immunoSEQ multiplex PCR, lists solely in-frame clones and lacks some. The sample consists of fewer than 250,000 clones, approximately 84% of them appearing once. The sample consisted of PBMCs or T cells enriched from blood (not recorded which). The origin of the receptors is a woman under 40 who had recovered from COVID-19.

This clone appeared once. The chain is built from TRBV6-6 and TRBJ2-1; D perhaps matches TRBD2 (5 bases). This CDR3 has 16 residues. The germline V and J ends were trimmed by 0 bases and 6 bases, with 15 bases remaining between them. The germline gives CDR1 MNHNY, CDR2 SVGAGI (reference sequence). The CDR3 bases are TGTGCCAGCAGTTACTCGAAATCCGGACTCTTCAATGAGCAGTTCTTC. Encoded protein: CASSYSKSGLFNEQFF.

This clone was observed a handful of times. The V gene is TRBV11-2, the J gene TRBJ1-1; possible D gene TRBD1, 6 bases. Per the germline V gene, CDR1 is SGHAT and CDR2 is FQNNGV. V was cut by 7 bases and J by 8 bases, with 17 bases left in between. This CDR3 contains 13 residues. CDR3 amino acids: CASIKQPGQEAFF. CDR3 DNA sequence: TGTGCCAGCATCAAGCAGCCGGGACAAGAAGCTTTCTTT.

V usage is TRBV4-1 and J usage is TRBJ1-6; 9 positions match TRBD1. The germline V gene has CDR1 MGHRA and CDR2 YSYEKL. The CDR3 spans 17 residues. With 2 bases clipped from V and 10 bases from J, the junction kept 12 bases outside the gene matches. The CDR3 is CASSQPGRGQGGSPLHF. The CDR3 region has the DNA TGCGCCAGCAGCCAACCGGGGAGGGGACAGGGAGGATCACCCCTCCACTTT.

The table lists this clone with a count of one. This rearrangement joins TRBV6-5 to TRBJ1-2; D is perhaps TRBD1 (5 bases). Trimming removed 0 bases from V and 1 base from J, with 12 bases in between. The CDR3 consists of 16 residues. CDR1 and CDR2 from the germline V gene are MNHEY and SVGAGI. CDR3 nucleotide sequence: TGTGCCAGCAGTTACTCCGGGGGTGATCGTAACTATGGCTACACCTTC. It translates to CASSYSGGDRNYGYTF.

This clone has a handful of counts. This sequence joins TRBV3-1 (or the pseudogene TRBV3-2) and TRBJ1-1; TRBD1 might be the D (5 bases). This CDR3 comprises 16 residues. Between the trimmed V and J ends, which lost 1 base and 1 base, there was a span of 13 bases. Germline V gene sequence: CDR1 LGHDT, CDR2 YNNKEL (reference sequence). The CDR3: CASSQGQGRANTEAFF. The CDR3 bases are TGTGCCAGCAGCCAAGGGCAGGGAAGGGCGAACACTGAAGCTTTCTTT.

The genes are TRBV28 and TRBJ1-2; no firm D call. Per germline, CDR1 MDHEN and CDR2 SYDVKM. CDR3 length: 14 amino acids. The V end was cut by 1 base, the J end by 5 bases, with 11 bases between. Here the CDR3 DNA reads TGTGCCAGCAGTTTATTCGGTCAGGATTATGGCTACACCTTC. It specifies CASSLFGQDYGYTF.

CDR3 DNA sequence: TGTGCCAGCAGCCCCATCCCGACAGCTAACTATGGCTACACCTTC. This encodes CASSPIPTANYGYTF. The chain combines TRBV9 with TRBJ1-2; D perhaps matches TRBD1 (5 bases). V was pared by 4 bases and J by 0 bases, with 13 bases between. CDR3 length: 15 amino acids. Per germline, CDR1 SGDLS and CDR2 YYNGEE.

CDR3 DNA sequence: TGTGCCAGCAGTTTATCAGGGGCGAGCAATCAGCCCCAGCATTTT. This codes for CASSLSGASNQPQHF. The V and J genes are TRBV28 and TRBJ1-5; perhaps TRBD1 as D (6 bases). Trimming left V 1 base short and J 1 base short, with 8 bases between. This CDR3 is 15 amino acids long. The germline V gene has CDR1 MDHEN and CDR2 SYDVKM.

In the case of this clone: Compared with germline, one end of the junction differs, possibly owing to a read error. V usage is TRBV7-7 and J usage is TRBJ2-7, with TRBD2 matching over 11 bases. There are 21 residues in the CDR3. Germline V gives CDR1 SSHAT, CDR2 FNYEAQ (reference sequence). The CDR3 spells CASSPVPGARLAGPEVYEQYF. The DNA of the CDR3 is TGTGCTAGCAGCCCAGTCCCCGGCGCGAGACTAGCGGGGCCTGAGGTTTACGAGCAGTACTTC. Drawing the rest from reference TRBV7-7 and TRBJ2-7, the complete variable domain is GAGVSQSPRYKVTKRGQDVTLRCDPISSHATLYWYQQALGQGPEFLTYFNYEAQPDKSGLPSDRFSAERPEGSISTLTIQRTEQRDSAMYRCASSPVPGARLAGPEVYEQYFGPGTRLTVT.

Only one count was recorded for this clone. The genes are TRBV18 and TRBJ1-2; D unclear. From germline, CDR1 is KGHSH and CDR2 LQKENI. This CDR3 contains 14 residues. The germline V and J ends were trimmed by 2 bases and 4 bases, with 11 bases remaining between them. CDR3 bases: TGTGCCAGCTCACCAGGGTTGACAACCTATGGCTACACCTTC. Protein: CASSPGLTTYGYTF.